This T cell receptor (beta chain) is drawn from a study of early T cells in non-severe SARS-CoV-2 infection. Turning to the study itself: Sequencing input comprised bulk RNA from unsorted whole blood; chain pairing was not available.

This clonotype was detected ten times or more. Germline V lookup: CDR1 SGHVS, CDR2 FQNEAQ. V was pared by 3 bases and J by 4 bases, with 9 bases between. The CDR3 extends over 13 amino acids. Each cDNA molecule carried a unique molecular identifier. TCRdb analysed the 5' RACE reads with MiXCR anew, one entry per CDR3 protein. The sample comprises about 69,000 distinct CDR3 sequences, 9.5% to 12% of which are singletons, and under 7% rests with the top ten. This TCR came from an adult who was a healthcare worker with PCR-confirmed SARS-CoV-2 infection or an uninfected control (not recorded which). This chain connects TRBV7-8 to TRBJ1-1; no reliable D call. The specimen was whole blood, collected at baseline. The DNA of the CDR3 is TGTGCCAGCAGCTTGGATTGGGCCACTGAAGCTTTCTTT. Its translation is CASSLDWATEAFF.